This entry is about one T cell receptor (beta chain). This clone's antigen is unknown. The sample holds no much larger clone one base away, and base qualities are not on file. The library was obtained by PCR. Sequencing used an Illumina HiSeq 2500. TCR library preparation used molecular barcoding, with unique molecular identifiers applied to normalize quantification of the TCRbeta repertoire. Using fastp trimming at Q25 and MiXCR clonotype assembly, TCRdb reanalyzed the public sequencing data and kept in-frame beta chains. Rows with one shared CDR3 protein collapse into an entry with the most common genes and DNA. The sample table shows approximately 420,000 distinct CDR3 sequences, and 9.5% to 13% are seen once. 5% to 6.5% of the sample comes from the top ten. CDR1 LNHNV and CDR2 YYDKDF are derived from the germline V gene (reference sequence). V is cut by 1 base and J by 5 bases, and the space between the germline ends is 14 bases. The CDR3 spans 16 residues, from the cysteine through the phenylalanine. Only the CDR3 DNA is retained, 48 bases long and in frame from the first base.

This sample was taken from a study of T-cell reconstitution after alpha-beta-depleted transplantation in children (dated by TCRdb to 2016 to 2017). With regard to the full study: Using TCR repertoire profiling, the study quantitatively followed how T-cell immune reconstitution unfolded in children after TCRalphabeta/CD19-depleted allogeneic hematopoietic cell transplantation.

This material consisted of PBMCs from the stem cell graft donor, taken from the stem cell graft. The sequence came from a human donor who donated a stem cell graft to a child with acute myeloid leukemia. Recombination linked TRBV15 to TRBJ1-4, with a tentative D gene TRBD1 over 5 matching bases. CDR3 protein: CATSRGSGTPNEKLFF. In nucleotide form, the sequence is TGTGCCACCAGCAGAGGCTCCGGGACCCCAAATGAAAAACTGTTTTTT.